A single sample gave rise to the 22 T cell receptor beta chains below, sequenced in a study of CD8 T cells in ankylosing spondylitis. MiXCR was run by TCRdb on the 5' RACE reads, yielding one entry per CDR3 protein. Of 100,000 to 150,000 distinct CDR3 sequences detected, around 9% appear once; the ten largest clones hold about 3.3%. The sample taken for sequencing was blood, either unsorted or a sorted T cell fraction (not recorded which). The receptors derive from a male donor with ankylosing spondylitis or in good health (not recorded which).

This clonotype showed up many times. CDR3 in amino acids: CSASSLTGENYEQYF. CDR3 nucleotides: TGCAGTGCTAGTTCCTTGACAGGCGAAAACTACGAGCAGTACTTC. This rearrangement joins TRBV20-1 to TRBJ2-7, with a weak D call TRBD1 (6 bases). CDR3 size: 15 residues. V was cut by 3 bases and J by 3 bases, with 18 bases left in between. The germline V gene has CDR1 DFQATT and CDR2 SNEGSKA (reference sequence).

Concerning this clonotype itself: A clone one base away is much larger, so this may be a read error. The chain uses TRBV6-1 and TRBJ1-5; D gene uncertain. Germline V gives CDR1 MNHNS, CDR2 SASEGT. This CDR3 comprises 15 residues. CDR3 residues: CASRGFRGPNRPQHF. Here the CDR3 DNA reads TGTGCCAGCCGGGGTTTTCGTGGACCCAATCGGCCCCAGCATTTT.

This clonotype was counted between two and nine times. The chain couples TRBV10-3 to TRBJ2-7, with a weak D call TRBD2 (5 bases). The germline V gene has CDR1 ENHRY and CDR2 SYGVKD. The CDR3 runs 12 residues. V was clipped by 2 bases and J by 6 bases, with 8 bases between them. CDR3 DNA sequence: TGTGCCATCAGTGAGACTAGTCTCGAGCAGTACTTC. The encoded protein is CAISETSLEQYF.

The chain joins TRBV28 to TRBJ2-7, with unresolved D. The germline gives CDR1 MDHEN, CDR2 SYDVKM. V was trimmed by 7 bases and J by 6 bases, leaving 22 bases between them. CDR3 length: 15 residues. DNA for the CDR3: TGTGCCAGCACCCCCGTTGTAATCCAAACGGGCGAGCAGTACTTC. Translating gives CASTPVVIQTGEQYF.

This clonotype appeared many times. V is TRBV7-2 and J is TRBJ2-4, with D perhaps being TRBD1 or TRBD2 (6 bases each). Between the trimmed V and J ends, which lost 4 bases and 0 bases, there was a span of 13 bases. The germline V gene encodes CDR1 SGHTA and CDR2 FQGNSA. This CDR3 contains 16 residues. The CDR3 region is CASSSEGGLAKNIQYF. CDR3 sequence (DNA): TGTGCCAGCAGCTCGGAGGGGGGCTTAGCCAAAAACATTCAGTACTTC.

This clonotype appeared many times. CDR3: CASSHLAGVSDTQYF. The CDR3 bases are TGTGCCAGCAGCCACCTAGCGGGAGTTTCGGATACGCAGTATTTT. The rearrangement uses TRBV12-3 or TRBV12-4 and TRBJ2-3, with TRBD2 identical over 10 bases. This CDR3 is built from 15 residues. Germline trimming cut 6 bases from V and 6 bases from J; bases unmatched to any gene: 9.

This clonotype was seen ten or more times. The V gene is TRBV20-1, the J gene TRBJ2-7; D is perhaps TRBD1 (6 bases). V gave up 1 base and J gave up 0 bases, with 13 bases separating them. This CDR3 has 15 residues. The V gene's germline CDR1 is DFQATT and CDR2 SNEGSKA (reference sequence). DNA for the CDR3: TGCAGTGCTAGAGCAGGGGCCACGGGCTCCTACGAGCAGTACTTC. Amino acids: CSARAGATGSYEQYF.

The chain couples TRBV18 to TRBJ1-2; the D gene is possibly TRBD1 (5 bases). The CDR3 length is 13 residues. Trimming took 6 bases from V and 3 from J, leaving 11 bases between them. From germline, CDR1 is KGHSH and CDR2 LQKENI. The CDR3 nucleotides are TGTGCCAGCTCCGGGGACCTGGACTATGGCTACACCTTC. Translation gives CASSGDLDYGYTF.

The table lists this clonotype with many counts. The rearrangement links TRBV20-1 to TRBJ2-2; D is uncertain. Germline-derived CDR1 and CDR2 are DFQATT and SNEGSKA (reference sequence). The CDR3 runs to 14 residues. V was shortened by 5 bases and J by 3 bases, with 13 bases between the two germline ends. The CDR3 DNA reads TGCAGTGCTCGCCCCCCGACCGACACCGGGGAGCTGTTTTTT. Amino acid sequence: CSARPPTDTGELFF.

About this clonotype itself: With a much larger clone just one base away, this may be a read error. The chain has TRBV7-2 and TRBJ1-1; D remains unclear. The CDR3 loop spans 15 amino acids. The V gene's germline CDR1 is SGHTA and CDR2 FQGNSA. Trimming took off 2 bases at V and 3 bases at J, with 13 bases between the two ends. CDR3 DNA: TGTGCCAGCAGCTTAAAAGCCCCTGCAGACACTGAAGCTTTCTTT. Translation gives CASSLKAPADTEAFF.

In this sample, this clonotype turned up many times. This chain connects TRBV6-2 or TRBV6-3 to TRBJ2-3; D is unclear. This CDR3 has 12 amino acids. CDR1 and CDR2 (germline): MNHEY, SVGEGT. Trimming took off 2 bases at V and 4 bases at J, with 4 bases between the two ends. In DNA, the CDR3 is TGTGCCAGCAGTTACCCCCCAGATACGCAGTATTTT. Residues: CASSYPPDTQYF.

The chain carries TRBV9 and TRBJ2-5; D possibly corresponds to TRBD1 (5 bases). Per the germline V gene, CDR1 is SGDLS and CDR2 is YYNGEE. V lost 1 base and J lost 2, with 12 bases in between. The CDR3 runs to 15 residues. This CDR3 reads CASSVSAGWQETQYF. Here the CDR3 DNA reads TGTGCCAGCAGCGTATCGGCAGGGTGGCAAGAGACCCAGTACTTC.

This clonotype occurred many times. In DNA, the CDR3 is TGCAGCGTCTCAACCCCTAGCGGCGTCTACGAGCAGTACTTC. It yields the protein CSVSTPSGVYEQYF. The chain employs TRBV29-1 and TRBJ2-7, with 7 bases lining up with TRBD2. V was pared by 6 bases and J by 3 bases, with 11 bases of the junction left unmatched. Germline V gives CDR1 SQVTM, CDR2 ANQGSEA. The CDR3 totals 14 residues.

About this clonotype itself: A much larger clone is a single base away; this may be a read error. The rearrangement joins TRBV20-1 to TRBJ2-1; 7 bases fit TRBD1. CDR1 and CDR2 (germline): DFQATT, SNEGSKA (reference sequence). This CDR3 has 17 residues. The CDR3: CCARPLTDRADYNEQFF. DNA of the CDR3: TGCTGTGCTAGGCCCCTAACCGACAGGGCCGACTACAATGAGCAGTTCTTC.

This clonotype has a count of ten or more. The V and J genes are TRBV2 and TRBJ2-7; D perhaps matches TRBD2 (5 bases). V lost 3 bases, J lost 0 bases, and 9 bases lay in between. In germline, CDR1 is SNHLY, CDR2 FYNNEI. The CDR3 extends over 14 amino acids. The CDR3 DNA is TGTGCCAGCAGTGATTGGCGGGCCTCCTACGAGCAGTACTTC. Its protein product is CASSDWRASYEQYF.

CDR3 nucleotide sequence: TGTGCCAGCAGCCAATATTTCCTTACAGATACGCAGTATTTT. Protein: CASSQYFLTDTQYF. The genes are TRBV14 and TRBJ2-3; no clear D gene. Trimming took off 2 bases at V and 3 bases at J, with 9 bases between the two ends. The CDR3 extends over 14 amino acids. In germline, CDR1 is SGHDN, CDR2 FVKESK.

This clonotype was recorded a few times. This chain connects TRBV20-1 to TRBJ2-7, with a tentative D call TRBD1 (5 bases). Germline CDR1 DFQATT, CDR2 SNEGSKA (reference sequence). The CDR3 consists of 15 residues. Between the trimmed V and J ends, which lost 6 bases and 6 bases, there was a span of 24 bases. DNA for the CDR3: TGCAGTGCCCCGGCCCACCTAGGGGATATAAGCGAGCAGTACTTC. This sequence encodes CSAPAHLGDISEQYF.

This clonotype was seen ten or more times. The V and J genes are TRBV12-3 or TRBV12-4 and TRBJ2-3, with 9 bases fitting TRBD2. The CDR3 runs to 15 residues. With V trimmed by 6 bases and J by 4 bases, 8 bases remained unmatched. The CDR3 protein is CASRNSGSGPDTQYF. In nucleotides, the CDR3 is TGTGCCAGCAGGAATAGCGGGAGTGGGCCAGATACGCAGTATTTT.

This clonotype occurred many times. The chain recombines TRBV7-2 with TRBJ2-7; 8 positions match TRBD1. V was pared by 4 bases and J by 9 bases, with 11 bases of the junction left unmatched. This CDR3 contains 14 residues. The germline V gene has CDR1 SGHTA and CDR2 FQGNSA. CDR3 in DNA: TGTGCCAGCAGCTACAGAAGGACAGGGACGATGCAGTACTTC. It translates to CASSYRRTGTMQYF.

This clonotype was counted at least ten times. The rearrangement links TRBV9 to TRBJ2-7; D not resolved. This CDR3 is built from 15 residues. Germline CDR1 and CDR2: SGDLS and YYNGEE. Trimming cost V 4 bases and J 1 base, with 15 bases left between them. The CDR3 sequence: CASSPTYYLSYEQYF. CDR3 nucleotide sequence: TGTGCCAGCAGCCCCACTTACTACCTATCCTACGAGCAGTACTTC.

The chain carries TRBV7-2 and TRBJ2-4; D is possibly TRBD2 (6 bases). Trimming removed 4 bases at V and 4 bases at J, with 17 bases between. Germline loops: CDR1 SGHTA, CDR2 FQGNSA. The CDR3 spans 16 residues. CDR3 loop: CASSSSRGIGKNIQYF. CDR3 DNA sequence: TGTGCCAGCAGCTCTAGCCGCGGGATTGGGAAAAACATTCAGTACTTC.

This clonotype was seen at least ten times. This rearrangement joins TRBV20-1 to TRBJ2-6; the D gene is possibly TRBD2 (5 bases). The CDR3 spans 16 residues. CDR1 and CDR2 from the germline V gene are DFQATT and SNEGSKA (reference sequence). V shed 3 bases and J shed 4 bases, with 16 bases lying between them. The CDR3 DNA reads as TGCAGTGCTAGCCGGGGATTGTTGGGGGGGGCCAACGTCCTGACTTTC. Protein: CSASRGLLGGANVLTF.